Given below is one T cell receptor beta chain in context. In the authors' workflow: Scientists estimated how many nucleated cells there were by amplifying reference gene primers. Here immunoSEQ multiplex PCR was the method, and the copy in TCRdb shows in-frame clones only, minus some. V, J and clone size reflect that table, while D and trimming were determined from the DNA. The table lists 150,000 to 200,000 clones, roughly 85% of them singletons. This record comes from a study of blood T cell repertoires in COVID-19. Background on the study: Samples of COVID-19 (acute and convalescent) were obtained from the United States, Italy and Spain. PBMCs, B-cell-depleted T cells, or T cells provided the cDNA or gDNA that made up the material.

The sample taken for sequencing was peripheral blood. This TCR derives from a man aged 60 to 69 with active or convalescent COVID-19.

The CDR3 DNA follows: TGTGCCAGCAGCCCGTCGTTTACTGGAAACACCATATATTTT. Its protein product is CASSPSFTGNTIYF. The genes are TRBV3-1 (or the pseudogene TRBV3-2) and TRBJ1-3; D gene uncertain. The V end was cut by 4 bases, the J end by 2 bases, with 9 bases between. The CDR3 is made up of 14 amino acids. The germline gives CDR1 LGHDT, CDR2 YNNKEL (reference sequence).